This is a list of T cell receptor beta chains from one sample in a study of breast tumors, draining lymph nodes, adjacent tissues. TCRdb re-called the multiplex PCR reads through MiXCR, storing one row per CDR3 protein. The sample yields just over 30,000 distinct CDR3 sequences, 63% seen once. Sequences were obtained from breast tumor tissue. The receptors shown here come from a female donor with breast cancer. Some clones in this sample may be carry-over from other donors' samples. Both conserved end residues are part of each CDR3. The order of the fields is D gene, J gene, V gene, clone size, CDR3 DNA, CDR3 protein. The D gene is left open where the match is weak. Only some rows state a clone size, as once, few, many or a class for expanded clones.

d_gene: TRBD1; j_gene: TRBJ1-6; v_gene: TRBV5-4; abundance: NA; CDR3nt: TGTGCCAGCAGCTTATCCTCTGGACAGGGTTCAAGTTCACCCCTCCACTTT; CDR3aa: CASSLSSGQGSSSPLHF
d_gene: NA; j_gene: TRBJ2-3; v_gene: TRBV7-2; abundance: NA; CDR3nt: TGTGCCAGCAGCTTGGTGCACGACACAGATACGCAGTATTTT; CDR3aa: CASSLVHDTDTQYF
d_gene: NA; j_gene: TRBJ1-4; v_gene: TRBV20-1; abundance: medium-sized; CDR3nt: TGCAGTGCGTGGGGCTCGGCTGAAAAACTGTTTTTT; CDR3aa: CSAWGSAEKLFF
d_gene: NA; j_gene: TRBJ2-7; v_gene: TRBV6-6; abundance: NA; CDR3nt: TGTGCCTCGAGGGGCTCTGCCTTATGGGAGCAGTACTTC; CDR3aa: CASRGSALWEQYF
d_gene: NA; j_gene: TRBJ2-5; v_gene: TRBV29-1; abundance: once; CDR3nt: TGCAGCGTTCGGAGGGGGCCTGAGACCCAGTACTTC; CDR3aa: CSVRRGPETQYF
d_gene: TRBD1; j_gene: TRBJ1-3; v_gene: TRBV25-1; abundance: NA; CDR3nt: TGTGCCAGCAGCGGAGGGACAGGGGCTGGAAACACCATATATTTT; CDR3aa: CASSGGTGAGNTIYF
d_gene: TRBD1; j_gene: TRBJ2-7; v_gene: TRBV7-1; abundance: NA; CDR3nt: TGTGCCAGCAGCGCCGGGACAGGGGGGACCTACGAGCAGTACTTC; CDR3aa: CASSAGTGGTYEQYF
d_gene: NA; j_gene: TRBJ2-7; v_gene: TRBV2; abundance: NA; CDR3nt: TGTGCCAGCTCACTAGCTGGAGGAACAGAGGAGTACTTC; CDR3aa: CASSLAGGTEEYF
d_gene: NA; j_gene: TRBJ2-2; v_gene: TRBV25-1; abundance: NA; CDR3nt: TGTGCCAGCAGTCCCCTCGGGACCAAGGGACCGGGGGAGCTGTTTTTT; CDR3aa: CASSPLGTKGPGELFF
d_gene: NA; j_gene: TRBJ2-7; v_gene: TRBV29-1; abundance: NA; CDR3nt: TGCAGCGTTGAAGTAGCAGGGCAGAAGCAGTACTTC; CDR3aa: CSVEVAGQKQYF
d_gene: NA; j_gene: TRBJ2-2; v_gene: TRBV29-1; abundance: NA; CDR3nt: TGCAGCGTTGAAGAAAGGTTACGTACCGGGGAGCTGTTTTTT; CDR3aa: CSVEERLRTGELFF
d_gene: NA; j_gene: TRBJ1-2; v_gene: TRBV4-1; abundance: NA; CDR3nt: TGCGCCAGCAGCCAAGAAGGGCGGACGGTCTATGGCTACACCTTC; CDR3aa: CASSQEGRTVYGYTF
d_gene: NA; j_gene: TRBJ1-6; v_gene: TRBV2; abundance: medium-sized; CDR3nt: TGTGCCAGCAGTGAAAAGGAGGGTTCACCCCTCCACTTT; CDR3aa: CASSEKEGSPLHF
d_gene: NA; j_gene: TRBJ2-5; v_gene: TRBV5-1; abundance: many; CDR3nt: TGCGCCAGCAGCTTGGAAAGGGGAAGGTTCTCGGAGACCCAGTACTTC; CDR3aa: CASSLERGRFSETQYF
d_gene: NA; j_gene: TRBJ2-5; v_gene: TRBV29-1; abundance: NA; CDR3nt: TGCAGCGTTGACCGAGGATCGGAGACCCAGTACTTC; CDR3aa: CSVDRGSETQYF
d_gene: NA; j_gene: TRBJ1-2; v_gene: TRBV5-5; abundance: NA; CDR3nt: TGTGCCAGCAGCTTGGGGGGGGGTGATGGCTACACCTTC; CDR3aa: CASSLGGGDGYTF
d_gene: NA; j_gene: TRBJ2-1; v_gene: TRBV7-8; abundance: medium-sized; CDR3nt: TGTGCCAGCAGCCCGGGACTGAGTTGGAATGAGCAGTTCTTC; CDR3aa: CASSPGLSWNEQFF
d_gene: NA; j_gene: TRBJ2-7; v_gene: TRBV20-1; abundance: NA; CDR3nt: TGTAGTGCTAGGCCCAGTTACCGGGACACGGGGTTTTTCAACGAGCAGTACTTC; CDR3aa: CSARPSYRDTGFFNEQYF
d_gene: NA; j_gene: TRBJ1-6; v_gene: TRBV14; abundance: NA; CDR3nt: TGTGCCAGCAGCCAAGCTGGGGCGGTGGGTTCACCCCTCCACTTT; CDR3aa: CASSQAGAVGSPLHF
d_gene: TRBD1; j_gene: TRBJ1-6; v_gene: TRBV5-1; abundance: NA; CDR3nt: TGCGCCAGCAAAGGAGAACAGGGGAGATCATCACCCCTCCACTTT; CDR3aa: CASKGEQGRSSPLHF
d_gene: TRBD2; j_gene: TRBJ2-3; v_gene: TRBV9; abundance: NA; CDR3nt: TGTGCCAGCAGCCGCAATAGCGGGGGCCTCACAGATACGCAGTATTTT; CDR3aa: CASSRNSGGLTDTQYF
d_gene: NA; j_gene: TRBJ2-5; v_gene: TRBV24-1; abundance: NA; CDR3nt: TGTGCCACCAGTGACGGGTACGGACAAGAGACCCAGTACTTC; CDR3aa: CATSDGYGQETQYF
d_gene: NA; j_gene: TRBJ2-5; v_gene: TRBV9; abundance: few; CDR3nt: TGTGCCAGCAGCGTAGGGGCTCACCAAGAGACCCAGTCCTTC; CDR3aa: CASSVGAHQETQSF
d_gene: TRBD2; j_gene: TRBJ2-5; v_gene: TRBV2; abundance: NA; CDR3nt: TGTGCCAGCAGCTGGAGCGGGAGCCTCCAAGAGACCCAGTACTTC; CDR3aa: CASSWSGSLQETQYF
d_gene: NA; j_gene: TRBJ2-1; v_gene: TRBV7-9; abundance: NA; CDR3nt: TGTGCCAGCAGCCAGGGCAATGCGGGGAATGAGCAGTTCTTC; CDR3aa: CASSQGNAGNEQFF
d_gene: NA; j_gene: TRBJ2-5; v_gene: TRBV7-8; abundance: medium-sized; CDR3nt: TGTGCCAGCAGCTTAGACGCAGGGGAGGCAGAGACCCAGTACTTC; CDR3aa: CASSLDAGEAETQYF
d_gene: NA; j_gene: TRBJ2-7; v_gene: TRBV6-2/TRBV6-3; abundance: NA; CDR3nt: TGTGCCAGCAGTTCCTTTTACGAGCAGTACTTC; CDR3aa: CASSSFYEQYF
d_gene: NA; j_gene: TRBJ1-6; v_gene: TRBV7-2; abundance: few; CDR3nt: TGTGCCAGCAGCTTAGATGGGGCAGGCAATAATTCACCCCTCCACTTT; CDR3aa: CASSLDGAGNNSPLHF
d_gene: TRBD1; j_gene: TRBJ1-2; v_gene: TRBV30; abundance: many; CDR3nt: TGTGCCTGGAAGGGGACAGGGGCAAGCTATGGCTACACCTTC; CDR3aa: CAWKGTGASYGYTF
d_gene: TRBD2; j_gene: TRBJ2-1; v_gene: TRBV20-1; abundance: many; CDR3nt: TGCAGTGCTTCCGGGACTAGCGGGAGATCCTCCTACAATGAGCAGTTCTTC; CDR3aa: CSASGTSGRSSYNEQFF
d_gene: NA; j_gene: TRBJ1-2; v_gene: TRBV13; abundance: few; CDR3nt: TGTGCCAGCAGCTTAGGCCGGGGGTGGGTCCATGGCTACACCTTC; CDR3aa: CASSLGRGWVHGYTF
d_gene: NA; j_gene: TRBJ1-2; v_gene: TRBV5-5; abundance: NA; CDR3nt: TGTGCCAGCAGGGACTCTTATGGCTACACCTTC; CDR3aa: CASRDSYGYTF
d_gene: NA; j_gene: TRBJ1-5; v_gene: TRBV20-1; abundance: few; CDR3nt: TGCAGTGCTTCCACAGGACCGAATCAGCCCCAGCATTTT; CDR3aa: CSASTGPNQPQHF
d_gene: NA; j_gene: TRBJ2-7; v_gene: TRBV7-2; abundance: NA; CDR3nt: TGTGCCAGCGGAAGAACGGGCTACGAGCAGTACTTC; CDR3aa: CASGRTGYEQYF
d_gene: TRBD2; j_gene: TRBJ2-7; v_gene: TRBV6-5; abundance: medium-sized; CDR3nt: TGTGCCAGCAGCTTACTAGCGGGCACACCCTACGAGCAGTACTTC; CDR3aa: CASSLLAGTPYEQYF
d_gene: TRBD2; j_gene: TRBJ2-1; v_gene: TRBV11-2; abundance: many; CDR3nt: TGTGCCAGCAGCTCCGACTTCGCGGGAGATTCCTACAATGAGCAGTTCTTC; CDR3aa: CASSSDFAGDSYNEQFF
d_gene: TRBD2; j_gene: TRBJ2-7; v_gene: TRBV5-8; abundance: many; CDR3nt: TGTGCCAGCACCAATCTAGCGGGAGGTAACGAGCAGTACTTC; CDR3aa: CASTNLAGGNEQYF
d_gene: TRBD2; j_gene: TRBJ2-2; v_gene: TRBV5-1; abundance: NA; CDR3nt: TGCGCCAGCAGCACTAGCGACACCGGGGAGCTGTTTTTT; CDR3aa: CASSTSDTGELFF
d_gene: TRBD1; j_gene: TRBJ2-3; v_gene: TRBV7-2; abundance: NA; CDR3nt: TGTGCCAGCAGCGTTGTGGCAGGGGGAGAGGATACGCAGTATTTT; CDR3aa: CASSVVAGGEDTQYF
d_gene: TRBD1; j_gene: TRBJ1-3; v_gene: TRBV20-1; abundance: NA; CDR3nt: TGCAGTGCTCGGGACAGGGCGTTTGGAAACACCATATATTTT; CDR3aa: CSARDRAFGNTIYF
d_gene: TRBD2; j_gene: TRBJ2-7; v_gene: TRBV5-7; abundance: NA; CDR3nt: TGTGCCAGCAGCAACACCGGGACTAGCCCCTACGAGCAGTACTTC; CDR3aa: CASSNTGTSPYEQYF
d_gene: NA; j_gene: TRBJ1-2; v_gene: TRBV20-1; abundance: NA; CDR3nt: TGCAGTGCTAGTGGGCAGGGATATGGCTACACCTTC; CDR3aa: CSASGQGYGYTF
d_gene: NA; j_gene: TRBJ1-1; v_gene: TRBV9; abundance: few; CDR3nt: TGTGCCAGCAGCGTAGGGGGGCGGACTGAAGCTTTCTTT; CDR3aa: CASSVGGRTEAFF
d_gene: TRBD1; j_gene: TRBJ2-1; v_gene: TRBV7-9; abundance: NA; CDR3nt: TGTGCCAGCAGCTCCCCGGACAGGGGGCCAAATGAGCAGTTCTTC; CDR3aa: CASSSPDRGPNEQFF
d_gene: NA; j_gene: TRBJ2-7; v_gene: TRBV24-1; abundance: NA; CDR3nt: TGTGCCACCAGTGATAACCAGCGACTCTACGAGCAGTACTTC; CDR3aa: CATSDNQRLYEQYF
d_gene: NA; j_gene: TRBJ1-2; v_gene: TRBV29-1; abundance: many; CDR3nt: TGCAGCGTTCCACCAGGAGGAGGGTCCTATGGCTACACCTTC; CDR3aa: CSVPPGGGSYGYTF
d_gene: NA; j_gene: TRBJ2-2; v_gene: TRBV7-6; abundance: NA; CDR3nt: TGTGCCAGCAGGACGAACACCGGGGAGCTGTTTTTT; CDR3aa: CASRTNTGELFF
d_gene: NA; j_gene: TRBJ1-2; v_gene: TRBV2; abundance: NA; CDR3nt: TGTGCCAGCAGTCCCAAGGCCAACTATGGCTACACCTTC; CDR3aa: CASSPKANYGYTF
d_gene: TRBD1; j_gene: TRBJ2-5; v_gene: TRBV20-1; abundance: once; CDR3nt: TGCAGTGCTAAAGGGACAGTCCGATATATCCAAGAGACCCAGTACTTC; CDR3aa: CSAKGTVRYIQETQYF
d_gene: NA; j_gene: TRBJ2-1; v_gene: TRBV9; abundance: NA; CDR3nt: TGTGCCAGCAGCCCCACAGGGGAGGCCCGCAGCAATGAGCAGTTCTTC; CDR3aa: CASSPTGEARSNEQFF
d_gene: NA; j_gene: TRBJ2-7; v_gene: TRBV11-2; abundance: NA; CDR3nt: TGTGCCAGCAGCCCCCGACAAGGCTACGAGCAGTACTTC; CDR3aa: CASSPRQGYEQYF
d_gene: TRBD1; j_gene: TRBJ1-2; v_gene: TRBV4-2; abundance: NA; CDR3nt: TGTGCCAGCAGCCAGCGGACAGGGGGTAACTATGGCTACACCTTC; CDR3aa: CASSQRTGGNYGYTF
d_gene: TRBD2; j_gene: TRBJ2-5; v_gene: TRBV29-1; abundance: NA; CDR3nt: TGCAGCGCCAAAGCGGGGGCCGGAGGAACCCCAGACTTC; CDR3aa: CSAKAGAGGTPDF
d_gene: NA; j_gene: TRBJ2-7; v_gene: TRBV5-4; abundance: NA; CDR3nt: TGTGCCAGCAGCTTGAAAAGCTCCTACGAGCAGTACTTC; CDR3aa: CASSLKSSYEQYF
d_gene: NA; j_gene: TRBJ1-2; v_gene: TRBV4-2; abundance: many; CDR3nt: TGTGCCAGCAGCCAAGCTACAGAATATGGCTACACCTTC; CDR3aa: CASSQATEYGYTF
d_gene: NA; j_gene: TRBJ2-2; v_gene: TRBV24-1; abundance: NA; CDR3nt: TGTGCCACCAGCTCTGAAGCGTTGGACACCGGGGAGCTGTTTTTT; CDR3aa: CATSSEALDTGELFF